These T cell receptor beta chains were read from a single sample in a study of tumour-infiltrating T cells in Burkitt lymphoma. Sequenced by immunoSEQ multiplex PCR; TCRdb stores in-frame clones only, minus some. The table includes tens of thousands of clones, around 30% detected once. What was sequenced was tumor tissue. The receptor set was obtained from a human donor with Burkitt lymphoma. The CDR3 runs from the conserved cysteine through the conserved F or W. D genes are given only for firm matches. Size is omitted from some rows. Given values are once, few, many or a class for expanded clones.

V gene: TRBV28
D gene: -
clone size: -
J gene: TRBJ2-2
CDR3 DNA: TGTGCCAGCTTCTCCGAGAAGCTGTTTTTT
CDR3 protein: CASFSEKLFF

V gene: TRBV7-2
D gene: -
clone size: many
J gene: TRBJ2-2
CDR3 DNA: TGTGCCAGCAGCGTCATGGGGGGCCCCGGGGAGCTGTTTTTT
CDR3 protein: CASSVMGGPGELFF

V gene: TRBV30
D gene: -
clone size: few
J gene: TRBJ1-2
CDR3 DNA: TGTGCCTGGAGTGTACTTGGGGGCTATGGCTACACCTTC
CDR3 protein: CAWSVLGGYGYTF

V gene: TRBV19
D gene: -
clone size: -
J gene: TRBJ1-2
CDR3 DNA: TGTGCCAGTAGCGCGGGACGGAACTATGGCTACACCTTC
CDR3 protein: CASSAGRNYGYTF

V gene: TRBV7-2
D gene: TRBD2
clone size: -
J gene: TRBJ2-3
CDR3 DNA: TGTGCCAGCAGCCTCAAACTAGCGGGGTACACAGATACGCAGTATTTT
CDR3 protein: CASSLKLAGYTDTQYF

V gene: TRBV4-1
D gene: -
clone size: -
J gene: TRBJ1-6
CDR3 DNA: TGCGCCAGCAGCCTGCACTCAGGGGTGGTGAAGCAGGATTCACCCCTCCACTTT
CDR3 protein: CASSLHSGVVKQDSPLHF

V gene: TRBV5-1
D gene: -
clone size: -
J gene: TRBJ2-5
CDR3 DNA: TGCGCCAGCAGCTTGGGGGCAGGGGCAGAGACCCAGTACTTC
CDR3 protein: CASSLGAGAETQYF

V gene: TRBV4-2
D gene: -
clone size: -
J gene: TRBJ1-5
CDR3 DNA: TGTGCCAGCAGCCTGCCAGGCCGCAATCAGCCCCAGCATTTT
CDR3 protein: CASSLPGRNQPQHF

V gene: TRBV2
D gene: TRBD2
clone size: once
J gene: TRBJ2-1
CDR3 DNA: TGTGCCAGCATACGGGGGGGCGAACCCAATGAGCAGTTCTTC
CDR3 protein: CASIRGGEPNEQFF

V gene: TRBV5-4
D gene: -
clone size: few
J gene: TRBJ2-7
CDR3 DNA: TGTGCCAGCAGCTTGGCCGCAGGTGGGAGTAGCTCCTACGAGCAGTACTTC
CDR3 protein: CASSLAAGGSSSYEQYF

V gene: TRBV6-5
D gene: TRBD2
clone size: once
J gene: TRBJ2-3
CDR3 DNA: TGTGCCAGCAGTTATCGGGGAGGGGATACGCAGTATTTT
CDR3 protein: CASSYRGGDTQYF

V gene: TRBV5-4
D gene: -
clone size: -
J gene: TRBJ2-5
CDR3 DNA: TGTGCCAGCAGCCCCCCCGGGGAAGGTCAAGAGACCCAGTACTTC
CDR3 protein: CASSPPGEGQETQYF

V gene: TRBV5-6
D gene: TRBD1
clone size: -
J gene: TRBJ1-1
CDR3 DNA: TGTGCCAGCAGCACCCGGGACAGGGGCCCTGAAGCTTTCTTT
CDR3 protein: CASSTRDRGPEAFF

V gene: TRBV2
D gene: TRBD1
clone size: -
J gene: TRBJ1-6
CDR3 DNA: TGTGCCAGCATAAGGGACAGAGATAATTCACCCCTCCACTTT
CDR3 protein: CASIRDRDNSPLHF

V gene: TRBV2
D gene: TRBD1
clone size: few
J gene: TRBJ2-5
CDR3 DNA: TGTGCCAGCAGTCCCGAGCCGGGACAGGGTGAGACCCAGTACTTC
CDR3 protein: CASSPEPGQGETQYF

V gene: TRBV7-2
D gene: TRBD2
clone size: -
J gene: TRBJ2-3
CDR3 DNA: TGTGCCAGCAGCCCTGGACTAGCGAGGGGTACAGATACGCAGTATTTT
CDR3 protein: CASSPGLARGTDTQYF

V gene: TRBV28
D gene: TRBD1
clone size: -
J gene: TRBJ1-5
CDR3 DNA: TGTGCCAGCCTCCGGACAGGGAGCAATCAGCCCCAGCATTTT
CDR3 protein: CASLRTGSNQPQHF